These 8 T cell receptor beta chains were sequenced from one sample in a study of T cells after yellow fever vaccination. One entry per CDR3 protein, called by TCRdb with MiXCR from the 5' RACE reads. In the table there are approximately 350,000 distinct CDR3 sequences, roughly 10% of which are singletons. The specimen comprised PBMCs, sampled on the day of the first yellow fever vaccination. These receptors all stem from a young man who received the YFV17D yellow fever vaccine.

This clonotype was detected only a few times. The J gene is TRBJ2-7, the V gene TRBV7-2; 10 bases are a match to TRBD1. V gave up 5 bases and J gave up 4 bases; unmatched junction bases: 8. Germline CDR1 SGHTA, CDR2 FQGNSA. The CDR3 is made up of 15 amino acids. CDR3 nucleotide sequence: TGTGCCAGCAGCCACCGGGACAGGGGTGGGTACGAGCAGTACTTC. This translates into CASSHRDRGGYEQYF. The full variable domain, its missing parts supplied by reference TRBV7-2 and TRBJ2-7, is GAGVSQSPSNKVTEKGKDVELRCDPISGHTALYWYRQSLGQGLEFLIYFQGNSAPDKSGLPSDRFSAERTGGSVSTLTIQRTQQEDSAVYLCASSHRDRGGYEQYFGPGTRLTVT.

The chain combines TRBV7-9 with TRBJ2-7; D is possibly TRBD2 (5 bases). V lost 4 bases and J lost 10, with 14 bases in between. This CDR3 spans 12 amino acids. Germline loops: CDR1 SEHNR, CDR2 FQNEAQ (reference sequence). The DNA of the CDR3 is TGTGCCAGCAGCTCCTCCCATTCGGGACAGTACTTC. This sequence encodes CASSSSHSGQYF.

This clonotype came up a few times. This chain connects TRBV20-1 to TRBJ1-1; D ambiguous. The CDR3 spans 13 residues. Looked up from germline, CDR1 is DFQATT and CDR2 is SNEGSKA (reference sequence). The V end was cut by 0 bases, the J end by 2 bases, with 7 bases between. CDR3 DNA: TGCAGTGCTAGAGATAGGAGAAACACTGAAGCTTTCTTT. Its translation: CSARDRRNTEAFF.

The chain carries TRBV6-5 and TRBJ2-3; possibly TRBD1 or TRBD2 for D (5 bases each). CDR3 length equals 15 residues. Germline V CDR1 and CDR2: MNHEY, SVGAGI. V was trimmed by 7 bases and J by 8 bases, leaving 22 bases between them. The CDR3 region has the DNA TGTGCCAGCAAAGGGGACCTAGCATCGGAGCGTACGCAGTATTTT. It codes for CASKGDLASERTQYF.

The table lists this clonotype with many counts. The gene calls are TRBV6-6 and TRBJ1-2, with 8 bases that match TRBD1. Losses at the gene ends were 5 bases for V and 8 bases for J; bases not matched to a gene: 7. The CDR3 extends over 13 amino acids. The germline CDR1 and CDR2 sequences are MNHNY and SVGAGI (reference sequence). CDR3 region: CASSRDRQYGYTF. The CDR3 coding sequence is TGTGCCAGCAGTAGGGACAGGCAGTACGGCTACACCTTC.

This clonotype was observed at least ten times. The chain is built from TRBV7-9 and TRBJ1-1; D ambiguous. V lost 5 bases, J lost 3 bases, and 4 bases lay in between. The CDR3 runs 11 residues. Germline CDR1 is SEHNR and CDR2 is FQNEAQ (reference sequence). The CDR3 spells CASSDHTEAFF. The CDR3 nucleotides are TGTGCCAGCAGCGATCACACTGAAGCTTTCTTT.

This clonotype came up once. V gene TRBV18 combines with J gene TRBJ2-3; D not certain. V was trimmed by 5 bases and J by 4 bases, leaving 13 bases between them. The CDR3 spans 14 residues. The germline V gene has CDR1 KGHSH and CDR2 LQKENI. For the CDR3, the DNA is TGTGCCAGCTCATCGACCTCGGTTGCAGATACGCAGTATTTT. Translated, it gives CASSSTSVADTQYF.

This clonotype came up a few times. The chain joins TRBV12-3 or TRBV12-4 to TRBJ1-2, with TRBD1 as a possible D gene (6 bases). V was trimmed by 9 bases and J by 0 bases, leaving 11 bases between them. The CDR3 covers 13 residues. CDR3 sequence: CASRQAANYGYTF. DNA for the CDR3: TGTGCCAGTCGACAGGCAGCTAACTATGGCTACACCTTC.